Listed below are T cell receptor beta chains from one sample, sequenced in a study of cytomegalovirus exposure and HLA in healthy donors. Clones were sequenced by immunoSEQ multiplex PCR, and TCRdb holds only the in-frame ones, with some missing. The table gives 65,000 to 95,000 clones; the top ten clones make up roughly 8% of it. The specimen was PBMCs. The receptors come from a female donor in good health and CMV-seropositive. CDR3s include the opening cysteine and the closing phenylalanine or tryptophan. Each record gives: V gene, D gene, J gene, CDR3 DNA, CDR3 protein. A D gene is named only where the DNA matches it firmly.

TRBV6-1,TRBD1,TRBJ1-1,TGTGCCAGCAGTTCACAGACAGGGCAGAACACTGAAGCTTTCTTT,CASSSQTGQNTEAFF
TRBV30,-,TRBJ2-1,TGTGCCTGGAGTTTACAAACGCCTAATGAGCAGTTCTTC,CAWSLQTPNEQFF
TRBV7-9,-,TRBJ2-2,TGTGCCAGCAGCTTACTCGGGGAGCTGTTTTTT,CASSLLGELFF
TRBV30,-,TRBJ2-1,TGTGCCTGGACTTCCTCCAACCCGAGCTCCGACAATGAGCAGTTCTTC,CAWTSSNPSSDNEQFF
TRBV29-1,TRBD1,TRBJ2-1,TGCAGCGTTACCGGGACAGGGTTTGGGAATGAGCAGTTCTTC,CSVTGTGFGNEQFF
TRBV6-1,TRBD1,TRBJ1-1,TGTGCCAGCAGGTCAGACAGGGGAAGGGGAGCTTTCTTT,CASRSDRGRGAFF
TRBV27,-,TRBJ2-6,TGTGCCAGCAGTTTAAGGGGTGCAGGGGCCAACGTCCTGACTTTC,CASSLRGAGANVLTF
TRBV28,-,TRBJ1-5,TGTGCCAGCAGTCCCTTCGGATCGGGACAAGCTCAGCCCCAGCATTTT,CASSPFGSGQAQPQHF
TRBV6-1,TRBD1,TRBJ2-7,TGTGCCACGACCGGGACAGTCCAATACGAGCAGTACTTC,CATTGTVQYEQYF
TRBV11-2,TRBD1,TRBJ2-1,TGTGCCAGCAGCTTCAGGGGGAATGAGCAGTTCTTC,CASSFRGNEQFF
TRBV4-3,-,TRBJ1-4,TGCGCCAGCAGCCCCCCCGGGCGGGATGAAAAACTGTTTTTT,CASSPPGRDEKLFF
TRBV7-6,-,TRBJ2-5,TGTGCCAGCAGCTTAGATGGAGAACAAGAGACCCAGTACTTC,CASSLDGEQETQYF
TRBV4-1,-,TRBJ1-5,TGCGCCAGCAGCCAAGGGTCCGGGTACCAGCCCCAGCATTTT,CASSQGSGYQPQHF
TRBV9,-,TRBJ2-2,TGTGCCAGCAGCGTAGTCGGTTCCGGGGAGCTGTTTTTT,CASSVVGSGELFF
TRBV28,TRBD1,TRBJ2-7,TGTGCCAGCAGCTGGTCACAGGGGCCCTACGAGCAGTACTTC,CASSWSQGPYEQYF
TRBV9,TRBD1,TRBJ1-2,TGTGCCAGCAGCGTAGGGACAGGGGTTGGCGGCTACACCTTC,CASSVGTGVGGYTF
TRBV29-1,TRBD1,TRBJ1-2,TGCAGCGTCGGACAGGTGATAAACTATGGCTACACCTTC,CSVGQVINYGYTF
TRBV6-5,-,TRBJ1-2,TGTGCCAGCAGTTTCGATACAACATGGGGCTACACCTTC,CASSFDTTWGYTF
TRBV28,TRBD2,TRBJ2-7,TGTGCCAGCAGCTATGGCCTGCTGATCGCTAGCGGGAGCTCAACCTACGAGCAGTACTTC,CASSYGLLIASGSSTYEQYF
TRBV6-5,-,TRBJ2-1,TGTGCCAGCAGTTACTCCTGGCGGTCGAATGAGCAGTTCTTC,CASSYSWRSNEQFF
TRBV5-1,TRBD2,TRBJ2-2,TGCGCCAGCAGCTTGGCCGGCAGCGGGGTAGGCACCGGGGAGCTGTTTTTT,CASSLAGSGVGTGELFF
TRBV18,TRBD2,TRBJ2-5,TGTGCCAGCTCACCAGTAGGGACTAGCGGGGGTCCAGAGACCCAGTACTTC,CASSPVGTSGGPETQYF
TRBV30,TRBD1,TRBJ1-5,TGTGCCTGGAGTTCAACAGGGGGCAATCAGCCCCAGCATTTT,CAWSSTGGNQPQHF
TRBV18,TRBD2,TRBJ2-1,TGTGCCAGCTCACCACCCCGGGAGGCCGGTAATGAGCAGTTCTTC,CASSPPREAGNEQFF
TRBV7-9,TRBD2,TRBJ2-3,TGTGCCAGCAGCTTAGGTACCCAGCGGGATACAACAGATACGCAGTATTTT,CASSLGTQRDTTDTQYF
TRBV28,-,TRBJ1-2,TGTGCCACCAAAGGGGGAAACAACTATGGCTACACCTTC,CATKGGNNYGYTF
TRBV6-1,TRBD1,TRBJ1-1,TGTGCCAGCAGTGAATGGACAGGGGACACTGAAGCTTTCTTT,CASSEWTGDTEAFF
TRBV13,TRBD2,TRBJ2-7,TGTGCCAGCAGCTTCCGGACCACGGGGGGGCCCTACGAGCAGTACTTC,CASSFRTTGGPYEQYF
TRBV5-1,-,TRBJ2-7,TGCGCCAGCAGCCCGGGGTCCAGGACAGAAGCCTACGAGCAGTACTTC,CASSPGSRTEAYEQYF
TRBV7-8,-,TRBJ1-1,TGTGCCAGCAGCTTAGCAGTGGCAGGCCGAGGGCTGAACACTGAAGCTTTCTTT,CASSLAVAGRGLNTEAFF
TRBV2,TRBD2,TRBJ2-4,TGTGCCAGCAGTGAAGAGCGGGGGAACAAAAACATTCAGTACTTC,CASSEERGNKNIQYF
TRBV4-1,-,TRBJ1-1,TGCGCCAGCAGCGGCGCTGACACCTGGACTGAAGCTTTCTTT,CASSGADTWTEAFF
TRBV30,TRBD2,TRBJ2-7,TGTGCCTGGAGTGTACGATCTAGCGGGAGGAGGAGGGACTACGAGCAGTACTTC,CAWSVRSSGRRRDYEQYF
TRBV4-1,TRBD1,TRBJ1-4,TGCGCCAGCAGCCATCCGACAGGGGGAAGGGGTGAAAAACTGTTTTTT,CASSHPTGGRGEKLFF
TRBV7-9,-,TRBJ1-5,TGTGCCAGCAGCTTAGGGGGACAAAATGCGGTAGAGCCCCAGCATTTT,CASSLGGQNAVEPQHF
TRBV4-1,-,TRBJ2-2,TGCGCCAGCAGCCAAGATGGAGCAGAAAATCGGGAGCTGTTTTTT,CASSQDGAENRELFF
TRBV4-3,-,TRBJ1-1,TGCGCCAGCAGCCAAGAAATCGGATCCCGGAGGAACACTGAAGCTTTCTTT,CASSQEIGSRRNTEAFF
TRBV30,TRBD1,TRBJ1-5,TGTGCCTGGGCCGGACAGGGTAATCAGCCCCAGCATTTT,CAWAGQGNQPQHF
TRBV6-6,-,TRBJ2-5,TGTGCCAGCAGCCGACTGGTCGATAGACCACAAGAGACCCAGTACTTC,CASSRLVDRPQETQYF
TRBV9,TRBD1,TRBJ1-5,TGTGCCAGCAGCGTTGGTCAGGGGGCTGCTCAGCCCCAGCATTTT,CASSVGQGAAQPQHF
TRBV30,-,TRBJ2-1,TGTGCTACTCTAGACAGCGTGAATGAGCAGTTCTTC,CATLDSVNEQFF
TRBV7-6,TRBD1,TRBJ2-2,TGTGCCAGCCGCCCTGGGACAGTGAACACCGGGGAGCTGTTTTTT,CASRPGTVNTGELFF
TRBV16,-,TRBJ1-2,TGTGCCAGCAGCCCGGGATTGAACTATGGCTACACCTTC,CASSPGLNYGYTF
TRBV11-3,-,TRBJ1-1,TGTGCCAGCAGCTTAGATGGGCCTCCGGCTTTCTTT,CASSLDGPPAFF
TRBV2,TRBD1,TRBJ2-7,TGTGCCAGCAGTGATTGGGACAGATCCTACGAGCAGTACTTC,CASSDWDRSYEQYF
TRBV6-5,TRBD1,TRBJ2-7,TGTGCCAGCAGTCGCCCCGGGACAGGGGTCTACGAGCAGTACTTC,CASSRPGTGVYEQYF
TRBV7-3,-,TRBJ1-1,TGTGCCAGCAGTTCCTCGGGGGGTGGGGTCGCTTTCTTT,CASSSSGGGVAFF
TRBV4-2,TRBD2,TRBJ2-5,TGTGCCAGCAGCCCCCGCGGGGGGAGGGAGACCCAGTACTTC,CASSPRGGRETQYF
TRBV7-8,-,TRBJ1-2,TGTGCCAGCAGCTTAGTAAGGGAGGGCGGCTACACCTTC,CASSLVREGGYTF
TRBV5-1,-,TRBJ2-5,TGCGCCAGCAGTTCAATCAACGGACAAAGGTTAAGCGCTGCCCAGTACTTC,CASSSINGQRLSAAQYF
TRBV28,-,TRBJ2-7,TGTGCCAGCAGTTTTTTCAGGCCCTCCTACGAGCAGTACTTC,CASSFFRPSYEQYF
TRBV5-6,TRBD2,TRBJ2-7,TGTGCCAGCAGCACGACCCTAGCGGGAGCCTTCTACGAGCAGTACTTC,CASSTTLAGAFYEQYF
TRBV4-2,-,TRBJ2-2,TGTGCCAGCAGCCAGGGGGGCGGGAGAAGGGGTACCGGGGAGCTGTTTTTT,CASSQGGGRRGTGELFF
TRBV9,TRBD2,TRBJ2-3,TGTGCCAGCAGCGTAGCTGCTAGCGGGATCTACACAGATACGCAGTATTTT,CASSVAASGIYTDTQYF
TRBV6-1,-,TRBJ1-5,TGTGCCAGCAGTGAGAGGAGTAGCAATCAGCCCCAGCATTTT,CASSERSSNQPQHF
TRBV18,-,TRBJ2-3,TGTGCCAGCTCACCGTTGACAAGTCAGGGTACGCAGTATTTT,CASSPLTSQGTQYF
TRBV13,-,TRBJ2-2,TGTGCCAGCGCGGAGGCCGGGGAGCTGTTTTTT,CASAEAGELFF